Shown below are 11 T cell receptor beta chains from a single sample sequenced in a study of blood T cell repertoires in COVID-19. Assay: immunoSEQ multiplex PCR; the TCRdb copy retains only in-frame clones and omits some. This sample yields over 130,000 clones, of which around 86% are seen a single time; roughly 3.4% belongs to the top ten. Sequencing was performed on peripheral blood. All receptors come from a man between 65 and 85 years old with acute or convalescent COVID-19.

V gene TRBV28 combines with J gene TRBJ2-5; tentative D call: TRBD1 (5 bases). The germline V gene encodes CDR1 MDHEN and CDR2 SYDVKM. V lost 4 bases, J lost 5 bases, and 11 bases lay in between. The CDR3 sequence is 13 residues long. CDR3 bases: TGTGCCAGCAGTTCAGGGATTTGGGAGACCCAGTACTTC. It specifies CASSSGIWETQYF.

This clone was recorded a few times. The chain recombines TRBV10-1 with TRBJ2-2; TRBD1 matches at 8 bases. This CDR3 is 16 amino acids long. With V trimmed by 3 bases and J by 4 bases, 7 bases remained unmatched. Looked up from germline, CDR1 is WNHNN and CDR2 is SYGVQD (reference sequence). CDR3 sequence reads: CASSDEQGEGTGELFF. Written as DNA, the CDR3 is TGCGCCAGCAGTGATGAACAGGGGGAAGGCACCGGGGAGCTGTTTTTT.

The sample holds one count of this clone. J is TRBJ1-5 and V is TRBV28, with D perhaps matching TRBD1 (6 bases). Germline CDR1 is MDHEN and CDR2 is SYDVKM. There are 16 residues in the CDR3. V was cut by 6 bases and J by 2 bases, with 17 bases left in between. The CDR3: CASSLGGGAGNQPQHF. The CDR3 DNA follows: TGTGCCAGCAGCTTAGGGGGAGGGGCGGGCAATCAGCCCCAGCATTTT.

As for this clone: One end of the junction is discordant with germline, which a read error may explain. V and J are TRBV7-7 and TRBJ2-2; TRBD2 matches 7 bases. CDR1 and CDR2 (germline): SSHAT, FNYEAQ (reference sequence). CDR3 length: 15 amino acids. The CDR3: CASSPLAVNTGELFF. In DNA form, the CDR3 reads TGTGCTAGCAGCCCCCTAGCGGTTAACACCGGGGAGCTGTTTTTT.

V gene TRBV24-1 combines with J gene TRBJ2-1; 13 positions match TRBD2. The CDR3 runs 15 residues. Germline V lookup: CDR1 KGHDR, CDR2 SFDVKD. After removal of 7 bases from V and 5 bases from J, the junction contained 4 bases not matched to a gene. CDR3 protein: CATRGLAGENNEQFF. DNA for the CDR3: TGTGCCACCAGAGGACTAGCGGGAGAGAACAATGAGCAGTTCTTC.

As concerns this clone: Other DNA sequences within the sample encode an identical CDR3. V usage is TRBV28 and J usage is TRBJ2-7; tentative D call: TRBD2 (5 bases). The CDR3 consists of 11 residues. Germline CDR1 is MDHEN and CDR2 is SYDVKM. Trimming shortened V by 3 bases and J by 6 bases, and 6 bases separated the two germline ends. CDR3: CASSFRGEQYF. Here the CDR3 DNA reads TGTGCCAGCAGTTTCCGGGGCGAGCAGTACTTC.

The J gene is TRBJ1-3, the V gene TRBV5-1; 8 nucleotides agree with TRBD1. The ends lost 0 bases at V and 6 bases at J; junction bases unmatched: 8. This CDR3 has 16 amino acids. The V gene's germline CDR1 is SGHRS and CDR2 YFSETQ. This chain's CDR3 is CASSLALGTGVNTIYF. DNA for the CDR3: TGCGCCAGCAGCTTGGCTCTCGGGACAGGAGTAAACACCATATATTTT.

In this sample, this clone turned up a few times. The chain recombines TRBV3-1 (or the pseudogene TRBV3-2) with TRBJ1-6; D might be TRBD1 (6 bases). Looked up from germline, CDR1 is LGHDT and CDR2 is YNNKEL (reference sequence). The CDR3 is made up of 14 amino acids. Trimming shortened V by 1 base and J by 6 bases, and 7 bases separated the two germline ends. Here the CDR3 DNA reads TGTGCCAGCAGCCAAGGACAGGCTAATTCACCCCTCCACTTT. Residues: CASSQGQANSPLHF.

Points on this clone: This could be a read error, since a much larger clone is one nucleotide away. This CDR3 is also generated by other DNA sequences in the sample. The rearrangement links TRBV5-1 to TRBJ1-1, with a tentative D call TRBD1 (6 bases). This CDR3 has 16 amino acids. Germline-derived CDR1 and CDR2 are SGHRS and YFSETQ. V lost 0 bases and J 0 bases, leaving 12 bases between the germline ends. The CDR3 region is CASSLVGGLMNTEAFF. The CDR3 region has the DNA TGCGCCAGCAGCTTGGTCGGGGGGCTCATGAACACTGAAGCTTTCTTT.

The chain uses TRBV11-2 and TRBJ2-1; 9 bases fit TRBD2. After removal of 1 base from V and 2 bases from J, the junction contained 3 bases not matched to a gene. This CDR3 contains 16 residues. Germline CDR1 is SGHAT and CDR2 is FQNNGV. In DNA, the CDR3 is TGTGCCAGCAGCTTAGTAGCGGGAGACGCCTACAATGAGCAGTTCTTC. As protein: CASSLVAGDAYNEQFF.

This sequence joins TRBV27 and TRBJ2-7; D might be TRBD2 (6 bases). Trimming removed 5 bases from V and 4 bases from J, with 12 bases in between. The CDR3 totals 13 residues. The germline V gene encodes CDR1 MNHEY and CDR2 SMNVEV (reference sequence). DNA of the CDR3: TGTGCCAGCAGTGGGGGACTTTGGTACGAGCAGTACTTC. It codes for CASSGGLWYEQYF.